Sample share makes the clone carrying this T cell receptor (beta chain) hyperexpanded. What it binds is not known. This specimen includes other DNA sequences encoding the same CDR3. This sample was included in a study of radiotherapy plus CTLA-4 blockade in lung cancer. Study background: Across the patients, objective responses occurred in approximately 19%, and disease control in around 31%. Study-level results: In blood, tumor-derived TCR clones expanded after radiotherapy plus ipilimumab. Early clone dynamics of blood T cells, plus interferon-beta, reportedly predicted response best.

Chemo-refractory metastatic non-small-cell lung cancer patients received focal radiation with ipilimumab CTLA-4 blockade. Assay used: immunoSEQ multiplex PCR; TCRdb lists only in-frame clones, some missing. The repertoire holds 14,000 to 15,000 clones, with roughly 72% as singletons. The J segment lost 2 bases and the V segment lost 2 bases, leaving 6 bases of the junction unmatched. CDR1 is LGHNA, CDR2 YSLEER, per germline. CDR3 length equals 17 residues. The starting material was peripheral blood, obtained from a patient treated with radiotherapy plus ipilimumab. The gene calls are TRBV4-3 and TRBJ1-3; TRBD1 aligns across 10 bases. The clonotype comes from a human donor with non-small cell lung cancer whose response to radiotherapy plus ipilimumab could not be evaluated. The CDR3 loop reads CASSQRTGGRAGNTIYF. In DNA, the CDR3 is TGCGCCAGCAGCCAAAGGACAGGGGGTAGAGCTGGAAACACCATATATTTT.